The 20 T cell receptor beta chains listed next were all sequenced from one sample in a study of blood T cell repertoires in COVID-19. Repertoires were generated with immunoSEQ multiplex PCR, while TCRdb's copy carries only in-frame clones and drops some. The sample carries 200,000 or so clones, about 80% recorded once. Sequencing was performed on peripheral blood. The receptors here all came from a human donor with acute or convalescent COVID-19. The donor label of this sample is uncertain.

The rearrangement uses TRBV30 and TRBJ2-1; TRBD2 aligns across 10 bases. The CDR3 length is 13 residues. Trimming removed 6 bases from V and 6 bases from J; junction bases left unmatched: 5. CDR1 and CDR2 from the germline V gene are GTSNPN and SVGIG (reference sequence). Here the CDR3 DNA reads TGTGCCTGTAGACTAGCGGGTCGCAATGAGCAGTTCTTC. Encoded protein: CACRLAGRNEQFF.

The chain links TRBV6-1 to TRBJ2-3; 9 bases are shared with TRBD2. This CDR3 has 16 residues. The V gene end was trimmed by 3 bases and the J gene end by 1 base; junction bases not matched to a gene: 5. Germline CDR1 reads MNHNS; CDR2 reads SASEGT. The CDR3 region is CASSDRGRAGTDTQYF. The CDR3 DNA reads as TGTGCCAGCAGTGATCGCGGGAGGGCCGGCACAGATACGCAGTATTTT.

Details on this clone: Different DNA sequences within this sample yield the same CDR3. The V and J genes are TRBV12-3 or TRBV12-4 and TRBJ2-7, with unresolved D. V gave up 6 bases and J gave up 3 bases, with 9 bases separating them. CDR3 length: 12 residues. The CDR3 coding sequence is TGTGCCAGCAGCCCCTCGAGCTACGAGCAGTACTTC. Amino acid sequence: CASSPSSYEQYF.

V and J are TRBV7-3 and TRBJ2-2; TRBD1 aligns across 7 bases. This CDR3 spans 17 amino acids. Germline V gene lookup returns CDR1 SGHTA and CDR2 FQGTGA. J gave up 7 bases and V 2 bases, and 13 bases lay outside the gene matches. For the CDR3, the DNA is TGTGCCAGCAGCTTAGCGGGTACAGGGGCGTTTGGCGGGGAGCTGTTTTTT. Translation: CASSLAGTGAFGGELFF.

This clone was seen a single time. V usage is TRBV6-5 and J usage is TRBJ1-1; 7 nucleotides agree with TRBD1. This CDR3 region has 13 residues. V lost 5 bases and J lost 6; bases outside the gene matches: 6. Germline assignment: CDR1 MNHEY and CDR2 SVGAGI. The CDR3 sequence: CASSKGASAEAFF. The CDR3, as DNA: TGTGCCAGCAGTAAGGGGGCTAGCGCTGAAGCTTTCTTT.

The chain joins TRBV27 to TRBJ1-2, with TRBD1 matching over 9 bases. V trimming: 7 bases; J trimming: 5 bases; junction bases outside the gene matches: 5. Germline V gene sequence: CDR1 MNHEY, CDR2 SMNVEV (reference sequence). This CDR3 region has 13 residues. The CDR3 region has the DNA TGTGCCAGCATGGCCGGGACAGGGTATGGCTACACCTTC. It yields the protein CASMAGTGYGYTF.

The chain employs TRBV5-5 and TRBJ2-7; 8 nucleotides align to TRBD1. V lost 2 bases and J lost 6; bases outside the gene matches: 10. The CDR3 covers 15 residues. The germline V gene encodes CDR1 SGHKS and CDR2 YYEKEE (reference sequence). Written as DNA, the CDR3 is TGTGCCAGCAGCTTATATCCCGGACAGGGAGCCGAGCAGTACTTC. It codes for CASSLYPGQGAEQYF.

The gene calls are TRBV7-2 and TRBJ1-5; maybe TRBD1 (5 bases). CDR1 and CDR2 from the germline V gene are SGHTA and FQGNSA. The V gene lost 1 base and the J gene lost 7 bases, with 11 bases spanning the gap. This CDR3 spans 14 amino acids. As DNA, the CDR3 is TGTGCCAGCAGCTTAGATAGGGGCCTCCAGCCCCAGCATTTT. Protein product: CASSLDRGLQPQHF.

The chain has TRBV29-1 and TRBJ2-3; D is unclear. V dropped 2 bases and J dropped 6 bases, with 21 bases sitting between them. CDR3 length: 16 amino acids. Germline assignment: CDR1 SQVTM and CDR2 ANQGSEA. CDR3: CSVEPTGQSLGDTQYF. As DNA, the CDR3 is TGCAGCGTTGAACCAACGGGTCAGTCCCTCGGGGATACGCAGTATTTT.

V gene TRBV7-9 combines with J gene TRBJ2-3; D gene ambiguous. V shed 5 bases and J shed 9 bases, with 15 bases lying between them. Looked up from germline, CDR1 is SEHNR and CDR2 is FQNEAQ (reference sequence). This CDR3 is 13 amino acids long. The CDR3 region has the DNA TGTGCCAGCAGCCGAGTATTTCCCATGACGCAGTATTTT. Residues: CASSRVFPMTQYF.

Notes on this clone: Other DNA sequences of this sample code for an identical CDR3. V usage is TRBV30 and J usage is TRBJ1-1; D is unclear. There are 13 residues in the CDR3. Germline V CDR1 and CDR2: GTSNPN, SVGIG (reference sequence). V was cut by 0 bases and J by 1 base, with 6 bases left in between. In DNA, the CDR3 is TGTGCCTGGAGTGTGGGCAGGAACACTGAAGCTTTCTTT. This codes for CAWSVGRNTEAFF.

V usage is TRBV7-4 and J usage is TRBJ1-1, with TRBD1 identical over 8 bases. With V trimmed by 1 base and J by 3 bases, 4 bases remained unmatched. There are 15 residues in the CDR3. In germline, CDR1 is SGHVT, CDR2 SQSDAQ. CDR3 sequence (DNA): TGTGCCAGCAGCTTAGTGGCAGGGGGCGACACTGAAGCTTTCTTT. Translating it yields CASSLVAGGDTEAFF.

This chain joins TRBV5-1 and TRBJ2-1; D is perhaps TRBD1 (6 bases). V lost 5 bases and J 8 bases, leaving 14 bases between the germline ends. This CDR3 spans 13 amino acids. Germline CDR1 reads SGHRS; CDR2 reads YFSETQ. This CDR3 is CASRAGQGHEQFF. In nucleotides, the CDR3 is TGCGCCAGCAGGGCGGGCCAGGGGCATGAGCAGTTCTTC. Full variable domain (missing parts from reference TRBV5-1 and TRBJ2-1): KAGVTQTPRYLIKTRGQQVTLSCSPISGHRSVSWYQQTPGQGLQFLFEYFSETQRNKGNFPGRFSGRQFSNSRSEMNVSTLELGDSALYLCASRAGQGHEQFFGPGTRLTVL.

This sequence joins TRBV4-1 and TRBJ1-1; D not certain. The CDR3 runs to 16 residues. V dropped 0 bases and J dropped 1 base, with 12 bases sitting between them. The germline V gene has CDR1 MGHRA and CDR2 YSYEKL. The CDR3 DNA reads TGCGCCAGCAGCCAAGAAGTGGGCATTTCGAACACTGAAGCTTTCTTT. Protein: CASSQEVGISNTEAFF.

This chain connects TRBV4-1 to TRBJ2-1; 8 nucleotides line up with TRBD2. V shed 6 bases, J shed 4 bases, and the junction held 11 bases outside the gene matches. Germline CDR1 MGHRA, CDR2 YSYEKL. This CDR3 comprises 16 residues. CDR3 sequence reads: CASSKSGTSSYNEQFF. The CDR3 nucleotides read TGCGCCAGCAGTAAATCCGGGACTAGTTCTTACAATGAGCAGTTCTTC.

The chain carries TRBV7-9 and TRBJ1-2, with D maybe TRBD1 (6 bases). V was cut by 1 base and J by 14 bases, with 11 bases left in between. CDR1 is SEHNR, CDR2 FQNEAQ, per germline (reference sequence). This CDR3 comprises 11 residues. As DNA, the CDR3 is TGTGCCAGCAGCTTAGGGGGTGGACAGACCTTC. Translated: CASSLGGGQTF.

The gene calls are TRBV27 and TRBJ2-3, with 8 bases fitting TRBD1. After removal of 3 bases from V and 4 bases from J, the junction contained 6 bases not matched to a gene. The CDR3 covers 15 residues. Germline V gives CDR1 MNHEY, CDR2 SMNVEV (reference sequence). The chain's CDR3 is CASSFDRGWSDTQYF. The CDR3 DNA reads TGTGCCAGCAGTTTTGACAGGGGATGGTCAGATACGCAGTATTTT.

J is TRBJ1-5 and V is TRBV15; 7 bases line up with TRBD1. The germline gives CDR1 LNHNV, CDR2 YYDKDF (reference sequence). The CDR3 runs 16 residues. Unmatched junction bases numbered 8, after V lost 4 bases and J lost 2 bases. Written as DNA, the CDR3 is TGTGCCACCAGCATGTTAGGCCAGGGGGGCAATCAGCCCCAGCATTTT. Its translation is CATSMLGQGGNQPQHF. The full variable domain, with the rest looked up from reference TRBV15 and TRBJ1-5, is DAMVIQNPRYQVTQFGKPVTLSCSQTLNHNVMYWYQQKSSQAPKLLFHYYDKDFNNEADTPDNFQSRRPNTSFCFLDIRSPGLGDTAMYLCATSMLGQGGNQPQHFGDGTRLSIL.

In its sample, this clone was seen a few times. The chain employs TRBV6-4 and TRBJ2-2; 13 bases are shared with TRBD2. The germline V gene has CDR1 MRHNA and CDR2 SNTAGT. V lost 5 bases and J lost 5; bases outside the gene matches: 17. This CDR3 comprises 20 residues. CDR3 protein: CASSKLGLAGLGRGTGELFF. The CDR3 coding sequence is TGTGCCAGCAGTAAATTGGGACTAGCGGGACTCGGCCGGGGTACCGGGGAGCTGTTTTTT.

This chain connects TRBV6-2 or TRBV6-3 to TRBJ1-1, with unresolved D. The CDR3 is 12 residues long. V was clipped by 4 bases and J by 10 bases, with 13 bases between them. CDR1 and CDR2 from the germline V gene are MNHEY and SVGEGT. The DNA of the CDR3 is TGTGCCAGCAGTTCAAGAGTGTTCGGAGCTTTCTTT. Amino acids: CASSSRVFGAFF.